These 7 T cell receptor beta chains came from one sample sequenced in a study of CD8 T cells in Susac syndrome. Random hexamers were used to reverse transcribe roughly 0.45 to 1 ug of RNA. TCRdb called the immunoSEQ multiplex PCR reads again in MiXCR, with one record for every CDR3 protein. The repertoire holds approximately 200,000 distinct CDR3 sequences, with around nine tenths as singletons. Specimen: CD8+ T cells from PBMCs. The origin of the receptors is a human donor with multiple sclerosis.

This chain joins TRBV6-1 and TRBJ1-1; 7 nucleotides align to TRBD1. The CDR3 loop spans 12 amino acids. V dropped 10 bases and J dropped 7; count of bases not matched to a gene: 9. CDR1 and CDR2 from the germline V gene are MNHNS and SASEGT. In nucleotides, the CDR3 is TGTGCCACCGAGGGAGGGGGCCTTGAAGCTTTCTTT. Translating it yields CATEGGGLEAFF.

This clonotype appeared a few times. CDR3 amino acids: CASSSRSYEQYF. CDR3 DNA: TGTGCCAGCAGTTCCCGCTCCTACGAGCAGTACTTC. This chain connects TRBV27 to TRBJ2-7; D gene ambiguous. The CDR3 covers 12 residues. Trimming pared 4 bases from V and 0 bases from J, leaving 4 bases between. The germline gives CDR1 MNHEY, CDR2 SMNVEV (reference sequence).

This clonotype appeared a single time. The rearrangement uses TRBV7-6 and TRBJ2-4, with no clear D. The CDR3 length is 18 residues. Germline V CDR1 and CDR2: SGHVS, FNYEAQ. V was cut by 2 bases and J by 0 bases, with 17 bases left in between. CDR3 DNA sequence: TGTGCCAGCAGCTTATTCCCTGGGGTGACCTTAGCCAAAAACATTCAGTACTTC. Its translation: CASSLFPGVTLAKNIQYF. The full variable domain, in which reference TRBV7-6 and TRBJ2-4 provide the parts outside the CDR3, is GAGVSQSPRYKVTKRGQDVALRCDPISGHVSLYWYRQALGQGPEFLTYFNYEAQQDKSGLPNDRFSAERPEGSISTLTIQRTEQRDSAMYRCASSLFPGVTLAKNIQYFGAGTRLSVL.

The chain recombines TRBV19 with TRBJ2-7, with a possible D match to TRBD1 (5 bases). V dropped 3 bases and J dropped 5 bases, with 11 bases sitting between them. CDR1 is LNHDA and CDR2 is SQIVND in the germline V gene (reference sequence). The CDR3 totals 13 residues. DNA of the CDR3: TGTGCCAGTAGTATCAGGGTCTTCGACGAGCAGTACTTC. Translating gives CASSIRVFDEQYF.

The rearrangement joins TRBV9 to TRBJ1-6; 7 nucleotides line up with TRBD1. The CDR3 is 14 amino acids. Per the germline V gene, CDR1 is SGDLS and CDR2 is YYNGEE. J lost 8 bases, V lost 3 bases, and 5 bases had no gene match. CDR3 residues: CASSETGLDSPLHF. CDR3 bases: TGTGCCAGCAGCGAGACAGGGCTGGATTCACCCCTCCACTTT.

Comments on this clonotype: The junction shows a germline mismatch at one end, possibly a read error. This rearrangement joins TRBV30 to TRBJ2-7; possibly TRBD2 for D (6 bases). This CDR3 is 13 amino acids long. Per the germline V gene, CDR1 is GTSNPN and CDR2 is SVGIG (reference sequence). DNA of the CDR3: TGTGCCAGGAGGGGAGAGAGTGACTACGAGCAGTACTTC. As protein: CARRGESDYEQYF.

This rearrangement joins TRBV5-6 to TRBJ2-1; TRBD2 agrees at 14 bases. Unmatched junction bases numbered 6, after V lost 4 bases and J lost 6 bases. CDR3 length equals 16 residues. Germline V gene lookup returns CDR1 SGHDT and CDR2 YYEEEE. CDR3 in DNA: TGTGCCAGCAGCGCCGGACTAGCGGGAGGTCTCAATGAGCAGTTCTTC. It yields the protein CASSAGLAGGLNEQFF.